The 13 T cell receptor beta chains reported below all come from one sample, sequenced in a study of PD-1 blockade in classical Hodgkin lymphoma. Data came from immunoSEQ multiplex PCR; TCRdb stores just in-frame clones and leaves some out. Of 15,000 to 25,000 clones in the sample, more than 75% are singletons; the top ten hold roughly 20%. Time point meaning: cycle 4 day 1 (C4D1), after around six weeks of nivolumab. All trial patients relapsed after autologous stem cell transplantation. The sample consisted of peripheral blood mononuclear cells (PBMCs), taken before the fourth cycle of nivolumab. These receptors were taken from a human donor with classical Hodgkin lymphoma.

The chain joins TRBV27 to TRBJ2-6; TRBD2 matches at 13 bases. CDR3 size: 19 residues. V was pared by 2 bases and J by 2 bases, with 6 bases of the junction left unmatched. The V gene's germline CDR1 is MNHEY and CDR2 SMNVEV (reference sequence). This CDR3 is CASSLRTGLAGAGANVLTF. The DNA for the CDR3 is TGTGCCAGCAGTTTAAGGACTGGACTAGCGGGAGCTGGGGCCAACGTCCTGACTTTC.

This chain uses TRBV5-8 with TRBJ1-2, with TRBD1 matching 7 bases. The CDR3 sequence is 16 residues long. V gave up 4 bases and J gave up 5 bases; unmatched junction bases: 14. The germline V gene has CDR1 SGHTS and CDR2 YDEGEE. In DNA, the CDR3 is TGTGCCAGCAGCCTCAGGGGGGTTTTGGTTACTTATGGCTACACCTTC. It translates to CASSLRGVLVTYGYTF.

This clone was detected a few times. This chain uses TRBV28 with TRBJ1-2; no clear D. The CDR3 length is 13 residues. Looked up from germline, CDR1 is MDHEN and CDR2 is SYDVKM. V lost 7 bases, J lost 2 bases, and 11 bases lay in between. In nucleotides, the CDR3 is TGTGCCAGCACAGGTTTCGCGAACTATGGCTACACCTTC. The encoded protein is CASTGFANYGYTF.

This clone has only one observation. The genes are TRBV5-4 and TRBJ2-1; D is possibly TRBD2 (5 bases). Germline values: CDR1 SGHNT, CDR2 YYREEE (reference sequence). Trimming pared 4 bases from V and 13 bases from J, leaving 27 bases between. This CDR3 comprises 16 residues. The CDR3 here is CASSRKDSPKGSEQFF. The CDR3 DNA reads as TGTGCCAGCAGCCGGAAGGACTCCCCTAAGGGTTCGGAACAGTTCTTC.

This chain uses TRBV6-5 with TRBJ2-2; TRBD1 matches 10 bases. Germline CDR1 reads MNHEY; CDR2 reads SVGAGI. V was clipped by 0 bases and J by 7 bases; unmatched bases: 2. This CDR3 has 15 residues. The CDR3 sequence is CASSYSGTGVGELFF. DNA for the CDR3: TGTGCCAGCAGTTACTCGGGGACAGGGGTCGGGGAGCTGTTTTTT.

V and J are TRBV7-2 and TRBJ1-1; no definite D call. Germline V gene sequence: CDR1 SGHTA, CDR2 FQGNSA. The CDR3 extends over 14 amino acids. Trimming removed 1 base from V and 1 base from J, with 7 bases in between. CDR3 amino acids: CASSLELRNTEAFF. As DNA, the CDR3 is TGTGCCAGCAGCTTAGAACTCCGGAACACTGAAGCTTTCTTT.

V usage is TRBV19 and J usage is TRBJ2-3; TRBD1 agrees at 7 bases. CDR3 length equals 12 residues. Germline V CDR1 and CDR2: LNHDA, SQIVND (reference sequence). The J segment lost 2 bases and the V segment lost 10 bases, leaving 3 bases of the junction unmatched. The DNA for the CDR3 is TGTGCCATCGGGACAGACACAGATACGCAGTATTTT. The encoded protein is CAIGTDTDTQYF.

The V and J genes are TRBV2 and TRBJ1-6; 8 positions match TRBD1. Germline CDR1 and CDR2: SNHLY and FYNNEI. With V trimmed by 7 bases and J by 10 bases, 6 bases remained unmatched. This CDR3 has 13 amino acids. The CDR3: CASTRGPGSPLHF. CDR3 DNA sequence: TGTGCCAGCACCAGGGGGCCGGGGTCACCCCTCCACTTT. Complete variable domain (other parts from reference TRBV2 and TRBJ1-6): EPEVTQTPSHQVTQMGQEVILRCVPISNHLYFYWYRQILGQKVEFLVSFYNNEISEKSEIFDDQFSVERPDGSNFTLKIRSTKLEDSAMYFCASTRGPGSPLHFGNGTRLTVT.

This chain uses TRBV9 with TRBJ1-5, with D maybe TRBD1 (6 bases). Germline lookup yields CDR1 SGDLS and CDR2 YYNGEE. Trimming left V 4 bases short and J 5 bases short, with 19 bases between. This CDR3 is 16 amino acids long. The CDR3 reads CASSRRGGLGDQPQHF. The CDR3 DNA is TGTGCCAGCAGCCGTAGGGGGGGGCTGGGCGATCAGCCCCAGCATTTT.

The V call is TRBV4-2, the J call TRBJ2-1; 11 positions agree with TRBD2. Germline loops: CDR1 LGHNA, CDR2 YNFKEQ. The CDR3 covers 18 residues. V was pared by 1 base and J by 4 bases, with 9 bases of the junction left unmatched. CDR3 in DNA: TGTGCCAGCAGCCAAGTCACATTTAGCGGGAGGGCGTACAATGAGCAGTTCTTC. It translates to CASSQVTFSGRAYNEQFF.

This sequence joins TRBV4-3 and TRBJ1-1, with D uncertain. Germline V gene data show CDR1 as LGHNA and CDR2 as YSLEER. The CDR3 contains 14 residues. Trimming removed 1 base from V and 3 bases from J, with 9 bases in between. The CDR3 protein is CASSQGPQDTEAFF. DNA for the CDR3: TGCGCCAGCAGCCAAGGGCCGCAGGACACTGAAGCTTTCTTT.

The chain employs TRBV6-1 and TRBJ1-5; D remains ambiguous. Germline values: CDR1 MNHNS, CDR2 SASEGT. This CDR3 is 12 amino acids long. Trimming took off 7 bases at V and 7 bases at J, with 11 bases between the two ends. DNA for the CDR3: TGTGCCAGCAATCTACTCGGGCAGCCCCAGCATTTT. It encodes CASNLLGQPQHF.

J is TRBJ2-7 and V is TRBV29-1; either TRBD1 or TRBD2 may fit D (5 bases each). The CDR3 has 13 residues. Germline assignment: CDR1 SQVTM and CDR2 ANQGSEA. V was trimmed by 4 bases and J by 5 bases, leaving 15 bases between them. The CDR3 nucleotides read TGCAGCGTTGCAGCCCCCGGGACCAACGAGCAGTACTTC. It codes for CSVAAPGTNEQYF.